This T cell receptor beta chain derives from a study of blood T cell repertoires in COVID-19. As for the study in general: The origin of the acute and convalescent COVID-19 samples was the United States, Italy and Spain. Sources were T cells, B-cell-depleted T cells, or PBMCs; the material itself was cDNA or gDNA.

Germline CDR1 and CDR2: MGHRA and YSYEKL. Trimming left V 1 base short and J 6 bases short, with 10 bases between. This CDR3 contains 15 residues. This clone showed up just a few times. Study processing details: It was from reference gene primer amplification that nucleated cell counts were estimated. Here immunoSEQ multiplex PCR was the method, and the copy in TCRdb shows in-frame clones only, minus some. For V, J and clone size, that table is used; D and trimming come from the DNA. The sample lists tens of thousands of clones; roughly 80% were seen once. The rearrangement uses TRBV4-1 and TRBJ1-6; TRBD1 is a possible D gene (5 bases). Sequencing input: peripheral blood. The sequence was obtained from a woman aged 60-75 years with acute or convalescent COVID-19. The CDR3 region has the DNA TGCGCCAGCAGCCAAGTTCAGGACACTAATTCACCCCTCCACTTT. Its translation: CASSQVQDTNSPLHF.